Presented here are 16 T cell receptor beta chains from one specimen sequenced in a study of OX40 agonist ivuxolimab in advanced cancers. TCRdb's table, derived via immunoSEQ multiplex PCR, lists solely in-frame clones and lacks some. The data show about 67,000 clones, about 83% seen once. The sample consisted of CD4+ or CD8+ T cells sorted from blood, taken in a trial of the OX40 agonist ivuxolimab. The source is an adult with an advanced solid tumor such as melanoma, head and neck, liver or kidney cancer.

V and J are TRBV10-1 and TRBJ2-1; D possibly corresponds to TRBD1 (6 bases). Germline V gene sequence: CDR1 WNHNN, CDR2 SYGVQD (reference sequence). The CDR3 length is 17 residues. V lost 8 bases to trimming and J lost 5 bases, with 25 bases between them. CDR3 sequence reads: CASLKYRDNRVDNEQFF. CDR3 nucleotides: TGCGCCAGCCTGAAGTACAGGGACAACCGGGTTGACAATGAGCAGTTCTTC.

This chain connects TRBV6-5 to TRBJ1-6; D might be TRBD1 (5 bases). Germline V CDR1 and CDR2: MNHEY, SVGAGI. V lost 2 bases and J lost 9, with 11 bases in between. There are 14 residues in the CDR3. The CDR3 loop is CASSYEGKSSPLHF. The CDR3 nucleotides read TGTGCCAGCAGTTACGAGGGGAAGAGTTCACCCCTCCACTTT.

This clone appeared a single time. The chain combines TRBV7-9 with TRBJ1-3; no clear D. In germline, CDR1 is SEHNR, CDR2 FQNEAQ (reference sequence). With 5 bases removed from V and 0 bases from J, the gap between germline ends came to 8 bases. CDR3 size: 14 residues. CDR3 in DNA: TGTGCCAGCAGCCAGCCCTTCTCTGGAAACACCATATATTTT. Encoded protein: CASSQPFSGNTIYF.

This chain links TRBV19 with TRBJ1-6, with D unresolved. The CDR3 runs 15 residues. Germline values: CDR1 LNHDA, CDR2 SQIVND (reference sequence). Trimming pared 7 bases from V and 13 bases from J, leaving 23 bases between. The CDR3 reads CASKVDPGEMAPLHF. The CDR3 nucleotides are TGTGCCAGTAAGGTCGATCCGGGCGAAATGGCGCCCCTCCACTTT.

The table lists this clone with a few counts. The chain joins TRBV6-1 to TRBJ2-7; D gene uncertain. CDR1 and CDR2 (germline): MNHNS, SASEGT. Trimming took off 1 base at V and 0 bases at J, with 10 bases between the two ends. The CDR3 consists of 15 residues. This chain's CDR3 is CASSEDGRSSYEQYF. The CDR3, as DNA: TGTGCCAGCAGTGAAGACGGCAGGAGCTCCTACGAGCAGTACTTC.

The chain uses TRBV5-1 and TRBJ2-5; D not certain. This CDR3 region has 13 residues. Germline loops: CDR1 SGHRS, CDR2 YFSETQ. The V gene lost 4 bases and the J gene lost 0 bases, with 7 bases spanning the gap. CDR3 protein: CASSKGYQETQYF. The CDR3 DNA reads as TGCGCCAGCAGCAAAGGATACCAAGAGACCCAGTACTTC.

This clone was detected a few times. The CDR3 DNA is TGTGCCAGCAGCTTAGGACTAGCGGGGACAGAGACCCAGTACTTC. Encoded protein: CASSLGLAGTETQYF. The chain uses TRBV11-1 and TRBJ2-5; 11 bases are shared with TRBD2. In germline, CDR1 is SGHAT, CDR2 FQDESV (reference sequence). The CDR3 extends over 15 amino acids. J lost 4 bases, V lost 1 base, and 2 bases had no gene match.

Points on this clone: The junction shows a germline mismatch at one end, possibly a read error. This rearrangement joins TRBV18 to TRBJ2-1, with D hard to call. The CDR3 spans 13 residues. Per germline, CDR1 KGHSH and CDR2 LQKENI. CDR3 amino acids: CASSPQSYNEQFF. The DNA for the CDR3 is TGTGCCAGCTCCCCACAGTCCTACAATGAGCAGTTCTTC.

V usage is TRBV19 and J usage is TRBJ1-5, with D unclear. Germline V CDR1 and CDR2: LNHDA, SQIVND (reference sequence). CDR3 length: 12 residues. Trimming shortened V by 11 bases and J by 9 bases, and 17 bases separated the two germline ends. The CDR3 sequence: CAANSDQRPQHF. Written as DNA, the CDR3 is TGTGCCGCTAATTCAGATCAGAGGCCCCAGCATTTT.

The chain combines TRBV29-1 with TRBJ2-3; tentatively, D is TRBD2 (7 bases). Germline lookup yields CDR1 SQVTM and CDR2 ANQGSEA. This CDR3 comprises 13 residues. Trimming pared 4 bases from V and 4 bases from J, leaving 12 bases between. For the CDR3, the DNA is TGCAGCGTTGTTCCCGGGGGGCCAGATACGCAGTATTTT. Residues: CSVVPGGPDTQYF.

CDR3 in amino acids: CASRTAGTGLQETQYF. In DNA, the CDR3 is TGTGCCAGCCGTACTGCCGGGACAGGATTACAAGAGACCCAGTACTTC. The chain recombines TRBV27 with TRBJ2-5, with 8 bases aligning to TRBD1. V gave up 8 bases and J gave up 2 bases; unmatched junction bases: 13. This CDR3 has 16 amino acids. Germline V gene sequence: CDR1 MNHEY, CDR2 SMNVEV (reference sequence).

This chain links TRBV4-3 with TRBJ2-1, with 7 bases identical to TRBD2. The CDR3 runs 15 residues. The trim removed 1 base at V and 10 bases at J, leaving 10 bases unmatched. CDR1 and CDR2 from the germline V gene are LGHNA and YSLEER. DNA of the CDR3: TGCGCCAGCAGCCAAGGGAGGGTCCCGGGACTAGAGCAGTTCTTC. Translating it yields CASSQGRVPGLEQFF.

V gene TRBV10-1 combines with J gene TRBJ1-3; 8 bases are shared with TRBD1. The germline V gene encodes CDR1 WNHNN and CDR2 SYGVQD (reference sequence). The CDR3 contains 17 residues. Unmatched junction bases numbered 9, after V lost 3 bases and J lost 2 bases. In DNA form, the CDR3 reads TGCGCCAGCAGTGACGGGACAGGACGAGAAGCTGGAAACACCATATATTTT. Encoded protein: CASSDGTGREAGNTIYF.

The chain carries TRBV2 and TRBJ2-2; perhaps TRBD1 as D (5 bases). The germline gives CDR1 SNHLY, CDR2 FYNNEI. Trimming shortened V by 7 bases and J by 0 bases, and 9 bases separated the two germline ends. The CDR3 covers 14 residues. CDR3 loop: CASKRGTNTGELFF. Written as DNA, the CDR3 is TGTGCCAGCAAAAGGGGAACGAACACCGGGGAGCTGTTTTTT. Using reference TRBV2 and TRBJ2-2 for the parts outside the CDR3, the full variable domain is EPEVTQTPSHQVTQMGQEVILRCVPISNHLYFYWYRQILGQKVEFLVSFYNNEISEKSEIFDDQFSVERPDGSNFTLKIRSTKLEDSAMYFCASKRGTNTGELFFGEGSRLTVL.

For this clone: It is likely a read error, because the conserved phenylalanine at the end of the CDR3 is missing. The rearrangement joins TRBV7-2 to TRBJ2-7; 7 bases are shared with TRBD2. V shed 1 base and J 2 bases; nucleotides not matched to a gene: 5. Germline values: CDR1 SGHTA, CDR2 FQGNSA. This CDR3 is built from 15 residues. The CDR3 is CASSLVFSGTYEQYL. The CDR3 coding sequence is TGTGCCAGCAGCTTAGTGTTCAGCGGGACCTACGAGCAGTACCTC.

The V and J genes are TRBV5-5 and TRBJ1-2; D remains unclear. Germline-derived CDR1 and CDR2 are SGHKS and YYEKEE (reference sequence). V was clipped by 0 bases and J by 2 bases, with 8 bases between them. The CDR3 runs 14 residues. CDR3 sequence (DNA): TGTGCCAGCAGCTTGGTTTCGGGGAACTATGGCTACACCTTC. Translated: CASSLVSGNYGYTF.